The 3 T cell receptor beta chains listed next were all sequenced from one sample in a study of cytomegalovirus exposure and HLA in healthy donors. Assay used: immunoSEQ multiplex PCR; TCRdb lists only in-frame clones, some missing. This table holds approximately 98,000 clones, approximately 94% found once. The specimen sequenced was PBMCs. The receptors shown here come from a woman under 30 in good health and CMV-seronegative.

The chain combines TRBV4-2 with TRBJ1-4, with unresolved D. The germline V gene has CDR1 LGHNA and CDR2 YNFKEQ. The V and J ends lost 2 bases and 8 bases respectively, with 18 bases between them. The CDR3 is made up of 16 amino acids. CDR3 DNA: TGTGCCAGCAGCCAATTCCGATTCGGGGTTCCCGAAAAACTGTTTTTT. Protein: CASSQFRFGVPEKLFF.

This chain links TRBV6-4 with TRBJ1-1; 8 nucleotides match TRBD1. The V gene's germline CDR1 is MRHNA and CDR2 SNTAGT. This CDR3 region has 14 residues. J gave up 4 bases and V 7 bases, and 8 bases lay outside the gene matches. The CDR3 sequence is CASKTGVWSTEAFF. In DNA, the CDR3 is TGTGCCAGCAAGACAGGGGTTTGGAGCACTGAAGCTTTCTTT.

The chain employs TRBV15 and TRBJ2-7; the D is unclear. The CDR3 contains 15 residues. CDR1 and CDR2 (germline): LNHNV, YYDKDF (reference sequence). Trimming removed 0 bases at V and 4 bases at J, with 13 bases between. This CDR3 reads CATSREKTPIYEQYF. Written as DNA, the CDR3 is TGTGCCACCAGCAGAGAGAAGACTCCCATATACGAGCAGTACTTC. Full variable domain (outside the CDR3, taken from reference TRBV15 and TRBJ2-7): DAMVIQNPRYQVTQFGKPVTLSCSQTLNHNVMYWYQQKSSQAPKLLFHYYDKDFNNEADTPDNFQSRRPNTSFCFLDIRSPGLGDTAMYLCATSREKTPIYEQYFGPGTRLTVT.